The 9 T cell receptor beta chains given below trace back to one sample, sequenced in a study of Graves' ophthalmopathy and Graves' hyperthyroidism. Scientists amplified the TCR beta CDR3 regions from RNA transcripts. Investigators did first-round RT-PCR with HTBI primers, then second-round multiplex PCR. TCRdb independently ran MiXCR on the multiplex PCR reads; one entry per CDR3 protein. The sample carries more than 550,000 distinct CDR3 sequences, 35% to 45% recorded once. The sample was peripheral blood. The receptors stem from an adult man with Graves' ophthalmopathy.

The chain uses TRBV27 and TRBJ1-2; D might be TRBD1 (6 bases). The germline gives CDR1 MNHEY, CDR2 SMNVEV (reference sequence). The length of the CDR3 is 15 residues. Trimming took 4 bases from V and 3 from J, leaving 15 bases between them. This CDR3 reads CASSSGTRYDYGYTF. The CDR3, as DNA: TGTGCCAGCAGTTCCGGGACACGGTACGACTATGGCTACACCTTC.

The rearrangement uses TRBV19 and TRBJ2-7; maybe TRBD1 (5 bases). Trimming pared 6 bases from V and 0 bases from J, leaving 15 bases between. CDR1 LNHDA and CDR2 SQIVND come from the germline V gene (reference sequence). The length of the CDR3 is 15 residues. CDR3 protein: CASRPRGADSYEQYF. DNA for the CDR3: TGTGCCAGTAGGCCAAGGGGCGCAGACTCCTACGAGCAGTACTTC.

About this clonotype: A read error is possible here, since a much larger clone lies one base away. This chain joins TRBV5-1 and TRBJ2-7; 12 bases align to TRBD2. From germline, CDR1 is SGHRS and CDR2 YFSETQ. The CDR3 is made up of 14 amino acids. CDR3: CASSLAGGLREQCF. The CDR3 nucleotides read TGCGCCAGCTCACTAGCGGGAGGTTTACGGGAGCAGTGCTTC.

The chain has TRBV29-1 and TRBJ1-5; D unresolved. Germline CDR1 is SQVTM and CDR2 is ANQGSEA. CDR3 size: 12 residues. V dropped 3 bases and J dropped 11 bases, with 14 bases sitting between them. The CDR3 here is CSVEGNEETQHF. CDR3 sequence (DNA): TGCAGCGTTGAGGGGAATGAGGAGACCCAGCATTTT.

This clonotype was counted many times. The CDR3: CASSEWVGISGNTIYF. Here the CDR3 DNA reads TGTGCCAGCAGTGAATGGGTCGGGATCTCTGGAAACACCATATATTTT. The gene calls are TRBV25-1 and TRBJ1-3; no reliable D call. Germline-derived CDR1 and CDR2 are MGHDK and SYGVNS. Trimming stripped 1 base from V and 0 bases from J, with 10 bases between. This CDR3 is built from 16 residues.

This clonotype was observed a handful of times. This chain connects TRBV5-1 to TRBJ2-5; D is uncertain. CDR3 length equals 16 residues. The germline V and J ends were trimmed by 0 bases and 2 bases, with 14 bases remaining between them. Germline CDR1 and CDR2: SGHRS and YFSETQ. DNA for the CDR3: TGCGCCAGCAGCTTGGGCGAGAACTACTCTCAAGAGACCCAGTACTTC. This encodes CASSLGENYSQETQYF.

This chain connects TRBV7-9 to TRBJ1-4; 7 nucleotides match TRBD1. Germline V gene data show CDR1 as SEHNR and CDR2 as FQNEAQ (reference sequence). The CDR3 runs 18 residues. The CDR3: CGTQRNTGERGLDEKLFF. The CDR3 nucleotides read TGTGGCACCCAACGGAACACCGGGGAGAGGGGGCTGGATGAAAAACTGTTTTTT.

About this clonotype: A much larger clone differs by one base, so this may be a read error. CDR3 amino acids: CAGSFRQGTGANVLTF. CDR3 sequence (DNA): TGTGCCGGCAGTTTCAGGCAGGGGACTGGGGCCAACGTCCTGACTTTC. The rearrangement uses TRBV6-5 and TRBJ2-6, with a tentative D call TRBD1 (6 bases). CDR3 size: 16 residues. Germline V CDR1 and CDR2: MNHEY, SVGAGI.

The chain joins TRBV7-6 to TRBJ2-7; no definite D call. The CDR3 runs to 14 residues. V shed 8 bases and J shed 2 bases, with 16 bases lying between them. CDR1 and CDR2 from the germline V gene are SGHVS and FNYEAQ. CDR3 in amino acids: CASSPPAEAYEQYF. The DNA for the CDR3 is TGTGCCAGCTCACCGCCCGCTGAAGCCTACGAGCAGTACTTC.